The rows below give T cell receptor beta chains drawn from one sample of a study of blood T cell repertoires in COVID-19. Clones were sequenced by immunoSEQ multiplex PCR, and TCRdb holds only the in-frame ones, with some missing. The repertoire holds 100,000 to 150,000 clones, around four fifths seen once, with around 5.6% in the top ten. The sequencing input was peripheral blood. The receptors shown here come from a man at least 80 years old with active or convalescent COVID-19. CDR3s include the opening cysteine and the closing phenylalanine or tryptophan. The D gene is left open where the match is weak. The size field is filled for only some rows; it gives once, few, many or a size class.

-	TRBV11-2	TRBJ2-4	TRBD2	TGTGCCAGCAGCTTAGATCCTAGCGGGGGGGTCAAAAACATTCAGTACTTC	CASSLDPSGGVKNIQYF
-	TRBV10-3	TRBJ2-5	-	TGTGCCATCAGTAAGGAGGGAGAGACCCAGTACTTC	CAISKEGETQYF
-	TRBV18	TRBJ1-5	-	TGTGCCAGCTCACCCTCCATGCGGGGGCTGGGCAATCAGCCCCAGCATTTT	CASSPSMRGLGNQPQHF
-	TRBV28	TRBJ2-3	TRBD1	TGTGCCAGCAGTTTTACAGGGGCAGAGGCGCAGTATTTT	CASSFTGAEAQYF
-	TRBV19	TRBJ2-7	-	TGTGCCAGTAGTATGGAGGGGATCGGTCCCTACGAGCAGTACTTC	CASSMEGIGPYEQYF
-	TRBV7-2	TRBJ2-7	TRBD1	TGTGCCAGCAGCTTCTGGCCAGGGGGCGAGCAGTACTTC	CASSFWPGGEQYF
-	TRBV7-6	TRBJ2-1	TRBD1	TGTGCCAGCACCCCGGGACAGGGCTACAATGAGCAGTTCTTC	CASTPGQGYNEQFF
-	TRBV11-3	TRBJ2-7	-	TGTGCCAGCAGCTTAGGACGGGGTTCCTACGAGCAGTACTTC	CASSLGRGSYEQYF
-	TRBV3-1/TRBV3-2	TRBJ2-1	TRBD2	TGTGCCAGCAGCCATCCCGGGGGGAATGAGCAGTTCTTC	CASSHPGGNEQFF
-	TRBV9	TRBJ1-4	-	TGTGCCAGCAGCGTAGGTTACGGGGAAAAACTGTTTTTT	CASSVGYGEKLFF
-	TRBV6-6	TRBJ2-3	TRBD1	TGTGCCAGCAGTTTTGGACAGGCTGACACAGATACGCAGTATTTT	CASSFGQADTDTQYF
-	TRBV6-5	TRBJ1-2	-	TGTGCCAGCAGCCCAACACCTAACTATGGCTACACCTTC	CASSPTPNYGYTF
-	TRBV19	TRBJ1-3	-	TGTGCCAGTAGTACATCCGGGACAATGGGTGGAAACACCATATATTTT	CASSTSGTMGGNTIYF
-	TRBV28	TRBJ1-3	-	TGTGCCAGCAGTGCCGGACTCGTAGCCTCCTCTGGAAACACCATATATTTT	CASSAGLVASSGNTIYF
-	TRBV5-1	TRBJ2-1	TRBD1	TGCGCCAGCAGCTTGGCGGGGACAGGGATTAATGAGCAGTTCTTC	CASSLAGTGINEQFF
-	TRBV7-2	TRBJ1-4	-	TGTGCCAGCAGCCCAGACAGAAGGGAAAAACTGTTTTTT	CASSPDRREKLFF
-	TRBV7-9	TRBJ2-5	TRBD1	TGTGCCAGCAGCTTCGGACAGGGGGAAGAGACCCAGTACTTC	CASSFGQGEETQYF
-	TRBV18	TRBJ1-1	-	TGTGCCAGCTCACCGTCGGGGTCCAACACTGAAGCTTTCTTT	CASSPSGSNTEAFF
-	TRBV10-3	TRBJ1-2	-	TGTGCCATCAGTGAGTCGAATTGGGACAAGGATGGCTACACCTTC	CAISESNWDKDGYTF
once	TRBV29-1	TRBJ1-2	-	TGCAGCGTTGGGGGACAAAACTATGGCTACACCTTC	CSVGGQNYGYTF
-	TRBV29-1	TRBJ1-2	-	TGCAGCGTTGAGGCCAGGGCAAACTATGGCTACACCTTC	CSVEARANYGYTF
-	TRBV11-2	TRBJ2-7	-	TGTGCCAGCAGCTGGGAGCGGAGCGAGCAGTACTTC	CASSWERSEQYF
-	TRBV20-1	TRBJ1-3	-	TGCAGTGCTAGTGATAGGGGAGGTTTGGGTTCTGGAAACACCATATATTTT	CSASDRGGLGSGNTIYF
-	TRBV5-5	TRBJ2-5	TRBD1	TGTGCCAGCAGCCAGGGGGAGCTGGAGACCCAGTACTTC	CASSQGELETQYF
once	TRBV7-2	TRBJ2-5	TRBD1	TGTGCCAGCAGCTTAGGGACAGGGGGCTCCGAGACCCAGTACTTC	CASSLGTGGSETQYF
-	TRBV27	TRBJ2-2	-	TGTGCCAGCAGTTTAGACAGATTCACCGGGGAGCTGTTTTTT	CASSLDRFTGELFF
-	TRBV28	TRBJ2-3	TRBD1	TGTGCCAGCGGGTTCGGGACAGGGCTAGATACGCAGTATTTT	CASGFGTGLDTQYF
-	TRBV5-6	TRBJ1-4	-	TGTGCCAGCAGCTTGGCCCAGGGCAGGGCCGGCGCTAATGAAAAACTGTTTTTT	CASSLAQGRAGANEKLFF
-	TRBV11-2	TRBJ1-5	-	TGTGCCAGCAGCTTAGCCAGGGATCAGCCCCAGCATTTT	CASSLARDQPQHF
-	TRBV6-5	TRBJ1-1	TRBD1	TGTGCCAGCAGTAACCGCGGGACAGGCCCTTTCTTT	CASSNRGTGPFF
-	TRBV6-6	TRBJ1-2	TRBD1	TGTGCCAGCATGGGGGCAGGGGGCGTCTATGGCTACACCTTC	CASMGAGGVYGYTF
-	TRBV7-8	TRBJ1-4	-	TGTGCCAGCAGCTTAGTAGAAACTAATGAAAAACTGTTTTTT	CASSLVETNEKLFF
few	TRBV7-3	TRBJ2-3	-	TGTGCCAGCAGCTTATCTTCAGGGTTTGCTGCGCAGTATTTT	CASSLSSGFAAQYF
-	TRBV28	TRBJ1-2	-	TGTGCCAGCAGGCGGGAGTCTCAGGGCTACACCTTC	CASRRESQGYTF
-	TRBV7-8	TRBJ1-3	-	TGTGCCAGCAGCTTAAGGGGGACGTCTGGAAACACCATATATTTT	CASSLRGTSGNTIYF
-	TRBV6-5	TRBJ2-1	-	TGTGCCAGCAGTTCAACGACAATCGACAATGAGCAGTTCTTC	CASSSTTIDNEQFF
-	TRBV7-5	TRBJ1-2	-	TGTGCCAGAAGCTTCATCTCCTTCATTAGCCCGGGACAGGGAAAGGTCTCGGTACCTGGCTACACCTTC	CARSFISFISPGQGKVSVPGYTF
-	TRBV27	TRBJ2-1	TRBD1	TGTGCCAGCAGTCCATCGACAGGGATCGGTGAGCAGTTCTTC	CASSPSTGIGEQFF
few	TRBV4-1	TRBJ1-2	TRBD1	TGCGCCAGCAGCCAAGATTGGGGGACAGATTATGGCTACACCTTC	CASSQDWGTDYGYTF
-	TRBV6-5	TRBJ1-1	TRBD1	TGTGCCAGCAGTTTCCCGGACAGGGGAAACACTGAAGCTTTCTTT	CASSFPDRGNTEAFF
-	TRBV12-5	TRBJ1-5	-	TGTGCTAGTGGTGACAGTAATAGCAATCAGCCCCAGCATTTT	CASGDSNSNQPQHF
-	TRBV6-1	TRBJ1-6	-	TGTGCCAGCAGTGAATGGGCTGACTCACCCCTCCACTTT	CASSEWADSPLHF
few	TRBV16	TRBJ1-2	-	TGTGCCAGCAGCCTAGGGGGCTATGGCTACACCTTC	CASSLGGYGYTF
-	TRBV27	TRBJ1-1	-	TGTGCCAGCAGTTCATACCCCACTATGAACACTGAAGCTTTCTTT	CASSSYPTMNTEAFF
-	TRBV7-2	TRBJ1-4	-	TGTGCCAGCAGCTTAGGGAGTCGGGTTGAAAAACTGTTTTTT	CASSLGSRVEKLFF
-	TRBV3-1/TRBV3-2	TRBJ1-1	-	TGTGCCAGCAGCCAGCCAGGGGAGCGGAAAACTGAAGCTTTCTTT	CASSQPGERKTEAFF
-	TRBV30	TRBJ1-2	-	TGTGCCTGCCGCCGGGGGGAATTTGGGGGCTACACCTTC	CACRRGEFGGYTF
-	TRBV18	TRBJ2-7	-	TGTGCCAGCTCCTTAACATACTCCTACGAGCAGTACTTC	CASSLTYSYEQYF